This note documents a single TCR beta chain sequence. Libraries were prepared by immunoSEQ multiplex PCR; TCRdb keeps only in-frame clonotypes and omits some of them. The sample holds some 700,000 clones, approximately 85% seen once. The data belong to a study of shared T cell receptors in the human thymus. The V end was cut by 9 bases, the J end by 2 bases, with 19 bases between. Germline loops: CDR1 SNHLY, CDR2 FYNNEI. The CDR3 totals 15 residues. These data also featured in a second study, about human thymus T cells. That report notes: Donation was from healthy Finnish infants who were having corrective surgery that addressed congenital heart defects.

V and J are TRBV2 and TRBJ1-2; possibly TRBD1 for D (5 bases). The sequenced sample consisted of thymocytes. This receptor was taken from a girl in the first two years of life with a congenital heart defect. The CDR3 region has the DNA TGTGCCAGTCCACCGGTGGAGGGACTCAACTATGGCTACACCTTC. Translation: CASPPVEGLNYGYTF.